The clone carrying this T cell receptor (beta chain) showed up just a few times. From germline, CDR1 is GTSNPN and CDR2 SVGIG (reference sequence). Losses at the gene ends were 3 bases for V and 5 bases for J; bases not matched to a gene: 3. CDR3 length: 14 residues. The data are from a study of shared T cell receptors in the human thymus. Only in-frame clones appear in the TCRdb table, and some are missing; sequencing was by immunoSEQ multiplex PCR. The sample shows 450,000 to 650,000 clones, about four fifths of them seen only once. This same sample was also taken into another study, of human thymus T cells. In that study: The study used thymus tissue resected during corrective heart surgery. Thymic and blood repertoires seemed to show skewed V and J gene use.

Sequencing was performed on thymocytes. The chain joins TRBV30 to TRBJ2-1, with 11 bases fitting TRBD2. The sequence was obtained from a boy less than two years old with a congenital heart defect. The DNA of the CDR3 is TGTGCCTGGAGGGGACTAGCGGACGACAATGAGCAGTTCTTC. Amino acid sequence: CAWRGLADDNEQFF.